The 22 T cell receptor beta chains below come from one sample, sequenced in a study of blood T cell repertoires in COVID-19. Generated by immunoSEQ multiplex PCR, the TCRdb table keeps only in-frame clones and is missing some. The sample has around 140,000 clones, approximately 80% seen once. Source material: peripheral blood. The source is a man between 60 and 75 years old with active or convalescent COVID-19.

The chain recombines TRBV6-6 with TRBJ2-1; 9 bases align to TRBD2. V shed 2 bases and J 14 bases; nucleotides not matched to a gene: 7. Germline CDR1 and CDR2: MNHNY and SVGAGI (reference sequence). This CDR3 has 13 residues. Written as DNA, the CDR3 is TGTGCCAGCAGTTACGGAGCGGGAGGCCGGGAGTTCTTC. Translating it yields CASSYGAGGREFF.

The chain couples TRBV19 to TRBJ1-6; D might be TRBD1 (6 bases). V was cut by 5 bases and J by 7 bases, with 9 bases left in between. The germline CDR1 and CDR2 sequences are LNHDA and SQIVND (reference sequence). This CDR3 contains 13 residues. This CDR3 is CASSHQGNSPLHF. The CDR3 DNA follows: TGTGCCAGTAGTCACCAGGGGAATTCACCCCTCCACTTT. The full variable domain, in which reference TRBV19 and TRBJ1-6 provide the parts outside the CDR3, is DGGITQSPKYLFRKEGQNVTLSCEQNLNHDAMYWYRQDPGQGLRLIYYSQIVNDFQKGDIAEGYSVSREKKESFPLTVTSAQKNPTAFYLCASSHQGNSPLHFGNGTRLTVT.

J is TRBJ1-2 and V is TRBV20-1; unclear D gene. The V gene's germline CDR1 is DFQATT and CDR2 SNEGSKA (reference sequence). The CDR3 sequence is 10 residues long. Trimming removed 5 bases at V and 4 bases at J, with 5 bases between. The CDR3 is CSAYSYGYTF. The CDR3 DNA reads TGCAGTGCTTACAGCTATGGCTACACCTTC.

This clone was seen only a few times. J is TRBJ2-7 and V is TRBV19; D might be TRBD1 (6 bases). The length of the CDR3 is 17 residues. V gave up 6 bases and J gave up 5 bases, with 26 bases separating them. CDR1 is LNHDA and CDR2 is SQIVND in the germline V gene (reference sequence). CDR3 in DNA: TGTGCCAGTAGCGGGGCCAGGGCGGACTTATGGGGGCACGAGCAGTACTTC. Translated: CASSGARADLWGHEQYF.

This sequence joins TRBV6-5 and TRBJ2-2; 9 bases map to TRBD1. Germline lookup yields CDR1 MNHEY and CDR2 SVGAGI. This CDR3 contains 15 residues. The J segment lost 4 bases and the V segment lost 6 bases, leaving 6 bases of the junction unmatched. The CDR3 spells CASRRTGAFTGELFF. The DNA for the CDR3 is TGTGCCAGCAGACGGACAGGGGCCTTCACCGGGGAGCTGTTTTTT.

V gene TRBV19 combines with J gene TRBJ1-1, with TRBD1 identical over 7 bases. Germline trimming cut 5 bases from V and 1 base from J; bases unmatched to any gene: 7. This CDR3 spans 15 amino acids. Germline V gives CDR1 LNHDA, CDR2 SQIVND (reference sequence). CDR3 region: CASSPWTGRNTEAFF. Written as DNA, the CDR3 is TGTGCCAGTAGTCCGTGGACAGGCAGGAACACTGAAGCTTTCTTT.

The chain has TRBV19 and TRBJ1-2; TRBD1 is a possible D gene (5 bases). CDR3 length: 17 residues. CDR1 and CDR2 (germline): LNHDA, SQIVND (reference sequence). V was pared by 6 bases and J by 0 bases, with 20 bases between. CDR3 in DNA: TGTGCCAGTAGGCCCGTGTTGGGGCGCGTGGCTAACTATGGCTACACCTTC. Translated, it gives CASRPVLGRVANYGYTF.

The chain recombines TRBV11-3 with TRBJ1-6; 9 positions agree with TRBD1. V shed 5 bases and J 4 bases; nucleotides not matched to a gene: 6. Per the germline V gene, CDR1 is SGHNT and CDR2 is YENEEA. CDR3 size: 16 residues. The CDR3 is CASSPGTGIYNSPLHF. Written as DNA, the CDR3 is TGTGCCAGCAGCCCCGGGACAGGGATTTATAATTCACCCCTCCACTTT.

The CDR3 loop is CASVSGPSTDTQYF. The DNA of the CDR3 is TGTGCCAGCGTTAGCGGACCTAGCACAGATACGCAGTATTTT. The V call is TRBV5-6, the J call TRBJ2-3, with D possibly being TRBD2 (6 bases). Germline lookup yields CDR1 SGHDT and CDR2 YYEEEE. This CDR3 comprises 14 residues. The V end lost 7 bases, the J end lost 0 bases, and 12 bases lay between the germline ends.

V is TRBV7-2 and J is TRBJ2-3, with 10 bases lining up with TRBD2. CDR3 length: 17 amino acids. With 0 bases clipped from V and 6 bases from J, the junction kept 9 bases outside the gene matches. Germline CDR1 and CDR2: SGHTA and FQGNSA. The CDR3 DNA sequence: TGTGCCAGCAGCTTAGCGCCTCCAGCGGGGGGGAGGGATACGCAGTATTTT. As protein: CASSLAPPAGGRDTQYF.

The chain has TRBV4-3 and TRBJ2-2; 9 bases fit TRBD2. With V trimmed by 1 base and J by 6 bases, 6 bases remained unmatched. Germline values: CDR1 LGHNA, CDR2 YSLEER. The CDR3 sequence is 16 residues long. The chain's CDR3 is CASSQALREGAGELFF. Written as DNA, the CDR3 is TGCGCCAGCAGCCAAGCTTTGCGGGAGGGCGCCGGGGAGCTGTTTTTT.

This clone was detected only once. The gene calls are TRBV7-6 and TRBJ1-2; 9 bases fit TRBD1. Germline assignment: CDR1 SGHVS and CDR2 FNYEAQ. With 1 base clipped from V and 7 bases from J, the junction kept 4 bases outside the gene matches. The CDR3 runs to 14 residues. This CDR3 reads CASSLEQGAGGYTF. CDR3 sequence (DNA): TGTGCCAGCAGCTTAGAACAGGGGGCCGGTGGCTACACCTTC.

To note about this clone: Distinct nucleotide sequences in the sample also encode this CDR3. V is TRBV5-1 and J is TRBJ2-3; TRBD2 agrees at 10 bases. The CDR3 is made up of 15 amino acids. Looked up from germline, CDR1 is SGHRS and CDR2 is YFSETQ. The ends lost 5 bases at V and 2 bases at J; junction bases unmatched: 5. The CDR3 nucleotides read TGCGCCAGCAGTCCTACTAGCGGGATCACAGATACGCAGTATTTT. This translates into CASSPTSGITDTQYF.

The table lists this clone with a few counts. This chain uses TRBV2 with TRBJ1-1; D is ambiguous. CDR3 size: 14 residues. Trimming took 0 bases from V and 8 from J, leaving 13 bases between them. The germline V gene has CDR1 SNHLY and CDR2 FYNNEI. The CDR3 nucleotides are TGTGCCAGCAGTGAAGCGAACAGCCTGATGGAAGCTTTCTTT. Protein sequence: CASSEANSLMEAFF. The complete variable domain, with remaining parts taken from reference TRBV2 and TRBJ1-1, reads EPEVTQTPSHQVTQMGQEVILRCVPISNHLYFYWYRQILGQKVEFLVSFYNNEISEKSEIFDDQFSVERPDGSNFTLKIRSTKLEDSAMYFCASSEANSLMEAFFGQGTRLTVV.

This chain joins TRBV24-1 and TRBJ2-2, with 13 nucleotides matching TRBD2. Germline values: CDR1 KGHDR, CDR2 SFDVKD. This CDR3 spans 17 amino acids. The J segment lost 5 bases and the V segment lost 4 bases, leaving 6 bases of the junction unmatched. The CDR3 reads CATSDWTSGSPTGELFF. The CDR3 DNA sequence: TGTGCCACCAGTGACTGGACTAGCGGGAGTCCAACCGGGGAGCTGTTTTTT.

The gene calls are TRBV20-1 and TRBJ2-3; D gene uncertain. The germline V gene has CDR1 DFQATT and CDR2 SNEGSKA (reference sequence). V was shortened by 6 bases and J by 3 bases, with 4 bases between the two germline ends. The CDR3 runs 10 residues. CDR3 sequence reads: CSATTDTQYF. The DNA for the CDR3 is TGCAGTGCCACAACAGATACGCAGTATTTT.

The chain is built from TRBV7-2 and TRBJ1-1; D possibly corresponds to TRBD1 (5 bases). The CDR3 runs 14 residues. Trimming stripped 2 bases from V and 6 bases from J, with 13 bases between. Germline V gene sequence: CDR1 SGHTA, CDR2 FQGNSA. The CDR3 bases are TGTGCCAGCAGCTTATACCCAGGGATCGCTGAAGCTTTCTTT. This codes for CASSLYPGIAEAFF.

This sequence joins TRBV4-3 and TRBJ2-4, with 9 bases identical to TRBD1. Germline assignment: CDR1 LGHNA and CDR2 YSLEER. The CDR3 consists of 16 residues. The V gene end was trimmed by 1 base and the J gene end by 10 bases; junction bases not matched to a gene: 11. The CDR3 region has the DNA TGCGCCAGCAGCCAAGTAGCGACAGGGGGGGAGCGGATTCAGTACTTC. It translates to CASSQVATGGERIQYF.

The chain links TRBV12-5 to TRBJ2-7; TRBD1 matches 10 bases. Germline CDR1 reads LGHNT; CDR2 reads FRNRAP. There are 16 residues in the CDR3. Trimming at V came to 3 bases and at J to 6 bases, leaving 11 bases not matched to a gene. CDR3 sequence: CASGFYPGTGDIEQYV. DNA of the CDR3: TGTGCTAGTGGTTTCTATCCCGGGACAGGGGACATCGAGCAGTACGTC.

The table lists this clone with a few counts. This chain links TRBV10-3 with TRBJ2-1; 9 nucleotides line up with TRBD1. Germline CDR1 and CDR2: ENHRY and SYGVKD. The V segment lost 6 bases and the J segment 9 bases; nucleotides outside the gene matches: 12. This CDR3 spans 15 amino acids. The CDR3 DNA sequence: TGTGCCATCAGAAGACAGGGGGATCGCCGCAGTGAGCAGTTCTTC. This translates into CAIRRQGDRRSEQFF.

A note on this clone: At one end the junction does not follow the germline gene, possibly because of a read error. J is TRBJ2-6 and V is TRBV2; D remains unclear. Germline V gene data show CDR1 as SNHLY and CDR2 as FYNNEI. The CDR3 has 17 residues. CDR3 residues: CASSEGVAVSGANVLTF. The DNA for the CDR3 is TGTGCCAGCAGCGAAGGTGTGGCAGTCTCTGGGGCCAACGTCCTGACTTTC.

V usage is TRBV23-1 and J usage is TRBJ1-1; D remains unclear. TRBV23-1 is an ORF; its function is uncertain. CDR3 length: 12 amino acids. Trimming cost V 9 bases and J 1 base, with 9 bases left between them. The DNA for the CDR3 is TGCGCCAGTGACCGGGGGAACACTGAAGCTTTCTTT. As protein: CASDRGNTEAFF.